This T cell receptor beta chain was recorded in a study of OX40 agonist ivuxolimab in advanced cancers. CDR3 length equals 15 residues. The V and J ends lost 5 bases and 8 bases, in that order; junction bases with no gene match: 11. Germline-derived CDR1 and CDR2 are SEHNR and FQNEAQ (reference sequence). The method was immunoSEQ multiplex PCR; TCRdb's version includes in-frame clones alone and lacks a portion of them. Among more than 60,000 clones listed, 90% were seen once. The clonotype originates from an adult with an advanced solid tumor such as melanoma, head and neck, liver or kidney cancer. The chain carries TRBV7-9 and TRBJ1-2, with TRBD1 matching over 10 bases. Material: CD4+ or CD8+ T cells sorted from blood, obtained in a trial of the OX40 agonist ivuxolimab. CDR3 DNA sequence: TGTGCCAGCAGCCAGGACAGGGGGTCCAATATGGGCTACACCTTC. This codes for CASSQDRGSNMGYTF.